Presented here are 27 T cell receptor beta chains from one specimen sequenced in a study of cytomegalovirus exposure and HLA in healthy donors (dated 2017 in TCRdb). Library preparation used the immunoSEQ multiplex PCR assay. The multiplex PCR relied on a mix of 60 forward primers for TCR Vbeta segments and 13 reverse primers for TCR Jbeta segments. TCRdb's version of the immuneACCESS table is confined to in-frame rearrangements and falls short of the full clone set. An unresolved V gene accounts for under half of the shortfall where checked; the remainder is of unknown origin. A total of about 170,000 clones appear in this sample, over 80% of them only once. 4.5% to 5.5% of the sample is taken by the ten largest. Material for sequencing was PBMCs. The receptors stem from a woman aged 45-65 years in good health and CMV-seropositive.

CDR3 sequence: CASSKEGAGPYEQYF. The CDR3 DNA follows: TGTGCCAGCAGCAAAGAAGGGGCGGGACCCTACGAGCAGTACTTC. The rearrangement joins TRBV21-1 to TRBJ2-7; TRBD2 is the table's D call, not checked against the DNA. TRBV21-1 corresponds to a pseudogene. CDR3 length equals 15 residues.

Only a few counts were recorded for this clone. The genes are TRBV5-6 and TRBJ1-1, with TRBD1 as a possible D gene (5 bases). Germline V lookup: CDR1 SGHDT, CDR2 YYEEEE. V lost 0 bases to trimming and J lost 6 bases, with 12 bases between them. CDR3 length: 14 residues. This CDR3 reads CASSLVGRVAEAFF. DNA for the CDR3: TGTGCCAGCAGCTTGGTTGGCAGGGTTGCTGAAGCTTTCTTT. The full variable domain, completed using reference TRBV5-6 and TRBJ1-1, is DAGVTQSPTHLIKTRGQQVTLRCSPKSGHDTVSWYQQALGQGPQFIFQYYEEEERQRGNFPDRFSGHQFPNYSSELNVNALLLGDSALYLCASSLVGRVAEAFFGQGTRLTVV.

This clone occurred a few times. The chain employs TRBV28 and TRBJ2-7; a weak D match, TRBD2 (6 bases). The V gene's germline CDR1 is MDHEN and CDR2 SYDVKM. Trimming pared 5 bases from V and 1 base from J, leaving 15 bases between. This CDR3 is 15 amino acids long. The chain's CDR3 is CASSPWVGGSYEQYF. DNA for the CDR3: TGTGCCAGCAGTCCCTGGGTGGGAGGTTCCTACGAGCAGTACTTC.

Of note for this clone: A read error may account for a junction end that differs from germline. This chain connects TRBV7-9 to TRBJ1-2; 9 positions match TRBD1. This CDR3 contains 18 residues. Germline loops: CDR1 SEHNR, CDR2 FQNEAQ (reference sequence). This chain's CDR3 is CSSSFPRDPGQGPYGYTF. DNA for the CDR3: TGTTCCAGCAGCTTCCCACGCGATCCGGGACAGGGCCCCTATGGCTACACCTTC. Full variable domain (missing parts from reference TRBV7-9 and TRBJ1-2): DTGVSQNPRHKITKRGQNVTFRCDPISEHNRLYWYRQTLGQGPEFLTYFQNEAQLEKSRLLSDRFSAERPKGSFSTLEIQRTEQGDSAMYLCSSSFPRDPGQGPYGYTFGSGTRLTVV.

The chain is built from TRBV28 and TRBJ1-4; tentative D call: TRBD1 (6 bases). The germline V gene has CDR1 MDHEN and CDR2 SYDVKM. Trimming shortened V by 6 bases and J by 4 bases, and 12 bases separated the two germline ends. The CDR3 extends over 14 amino acids. The CDR3 DNA is TGTGCCAGCAGGCTACAGGGCCTTAATGAAAAACTGTTTTTT. Protein: CASRLQGLNEKLFF.

The V gene is TRBV25-1, the J gene TRBJ1-1; D possibly corresponds to TRBD1 (5 bases). Germline V gene data show CDR1 as MGHDK and CDR2 as SYGVNS. The V gene lost 4 bases and the J gene lost 2 bases, with 14 bases spanning the gap. This CDR3 comprises 15 residues. CDR3 sequence (DNA): TGTGCCAGCAGTGTCCTCGGTCAGGGAAACACTGAAGCTTTCTTT. Its protein is CASSVLGQGNTEAFF. The whole variable domain, remainder taken from reference TRBV25-1 and TRBJ1-1, is EADIYQTPRYLVIGTGKKITLECSQTMGHDKMYWYQQDPGMELHLIHYSYGVNSTEKGDLSSESTVSRIRTEHFPLTLESARPSHTSQYLCASSVLGQGNTEAFFGQGTRLTVV.

This clone was observed once. The genes are TRBV18 and TRBJ2-3; 8 nucleotides agree with TRBD1. Germline V gives CDR1 KGHSH, CDR2 LQKENI. The CDR3 covers 18 residues. Trimming cost V 2 bases and J 0 bases; bases outside gene matches: 10. In DNA form, the CDR3 reads TGTGCCAGCTCACCAAAGGACAGGGTGACCCCTAGCACAGATACGCAGTATTTT. As protein: CASSPKDRVTPSTDTQYF.

This rearrangement joins TRBV6-1 to TRBJ2-1, with TRBD2 as a possible D gene (5 bases). Germline CDR1 and CDR2: MNHNS and SASEGT. The CDR3 runs 17 residues. Trimming took off 2 bases at V and 4 bases at J, with 18 bases between the two ends. CDR3 nucleotide sequence: TGTGCCAGCAGTGAATATAGTAATAGCGACCTGTACAATGAGCAGTTCTTC. Translation gives CASSEYSNSDLYNEQFF.

The J gene is TRBJ2-5, the V gene TRBV5-1; D unclear. The DNA end lines up better with TRBJ2-7; the J call may be wrong. The V gene's germline CDR1 is SGHRS and CDR2 YFSETQ. CDR3 length: 15 residues. The CDR3 nucleotides read TGCGCCAGCAGCTTGGGTCCCCAGGAATCCTACGAGCAGTACTTC. Translation gives CASSLGPQESYEQYF.

The rearrangement links TRBV6-1 to TRBJ2-5; 9 nucleotides agree with TRBD1. J lost 1 base, V lost 6 bases, and 6 bases had no gene match. This CDR3 comprises 15 residues. Germline V gene sequence: CDR1 MNHNS, CDR2 SASEGT. CDR3 region: CASSLNRGPQETQYF. The CDR3 bases are TGTGCCAGCAGCCTGAACAGGGGGCCCCAAGAGACCCAGTACTTC.

V usage is TRBV7-2 and J usage is TRBJ2-5, with D perhaps TRBD1 (6 bases). V lost 5 bases, J lost 4 bases, and 14 bases lay in between. From germline, CDR1 is SGHTA and CDR2 FQGNSA. This CDR3 is built from 14 residues. As DNA, the CDR3 is TGTGCCAGCAGCCAACAACAGGGTGGAGAGACCCAGTACTTC. It encodes CASSQQQGGETQYF.

CDR3 in amino acids: CSVEIGDYEKLFF. The CDR3 DNA follows: TGCAGCGTTGAAATAGGGGACTATGAAAAACTGTTTTTT. The rearrangement links TRBV29-1 to TRBJ1-4; D is possibly TRBD1 (5 bases). The germline V gene has CDR1 SQVTM and CDR2 ANQGSEA. V was cut by 2 bases and J by 6 bases, with 10 bases left in between. The CDR3 extends over 13 amino acids.

This chain uses TRBV18 with TRBJ2-7; 12 positions match TRBD2. Germline V gene sequence: CDR1 KGHSH, CDR2 LQKENI. Trimming cost V 2 bases and J 7 bases; bases outside gene matches: 9. There are 16 residues in the CDR3. The CDR3 protein is CASSPDSSGGAWEQYF. Written as DNA, the CDR3 is TGTGCCAGCTCACCAGACTCTAGCGGGGGGGCGTGGGAGCAGTACTTC. Complete variable domain (other parts from reference TRBV18 and TRBJ2-7): NAGVMQNPRHLVRRRGQEARLRCSPMKGHSHVYWYRQLPEEGLKFMVYLQKENIIDESGMPKERFSAEFPKEGPSILRIQQVVRGDSAAYFCASSPDSSGGAWEQYFGPGTRLTVT.

CDR3 region: CASSRDSGSSWREQYF. The CDR3 region has the DNA TGTGCCAGCAGCCGCGATAGCGGGAGCTCCTGGCGCGAGCAGTACTTC. The chain links TRBV5-5 to TRBJ2-7; TRBD2 matches at 9 bases. Germline V lookup: CDR1 SGHKS, CDR2 YYEKEE (reference sequence). This CDR3 has 16 amino acids. V dropped 4 bases and J dropped 6; count of bases not matched to a gene: 14.

Comments on this clone: One end of the junction varies from germline; a read error may be responsible. The chain carries TRBV7-9 and TRBJ2-5, with 7 bases aligning to TRBD2. The germline V gene encodes CDR1 SEHNR and CDR2 FQNEAQ (reference sequence). The CDR3 covers 15 residues. CDR3 region: CSSSLLGLREETQYF. As DNA, the CDR3 is TGTTCCAGCAGCCTACTGGGACTACGGGAAGAGACCCAGTACTTC.

V and J are TRBV7-3 and TRBJ2-1; TRBD2 matches 9 bases. V gave up 3 bases and J gave up 10 bases; unmatched junction bases: 4. The CDR3 is 13 residues long. The germline CDR1 and CDR2 sequences are SGHTA and FQGTGA. The CDR3 here is CASSLGLAREQFF. CDR3 coding DNA: TGTGCCAGCAGCTTGGGACTAGCAAGGGAGCAGTTCTTC.

This clone has a handful of counts. Other DNA sequences in the sample encode the same CDR3. The chain combines TRBV4-2 with TRBJ1-1; D gene ambiguous. The V end was cut by 0 bases, the J end by 5 bases, with 10 bases between. The CDR3 spans 14 residues. The germline CDR1 and CDR2 sequences are LGHNA and YNFKEQ. The CDR3 is CASSQDGRGTEAFF. CDR3 bases: TGTGCCAGCAGCCAAGATGGGAGAGGAACTGAAGCTTTCTTT.

The chain recombines TRBV6-5 with TRBJ1-1, with D tentatively TRBD1 (6 bases). Trimming took 4 bases from V and 1 from J, leaving 13 bases between them. Germline V CDR1 and CDR2: MNHEY, SVGAGI. The CDR3 has 15 amino acids. CDR3 loop: CASSSAGTTNTEAFF. As DNA, the CDR3 is TGTGCCAGCAGTTCTGCCGGGACAACGAACACTGAAGCTTTCTTT.

This clone was recorded once. The chain carries TRBV5-1 and TRBJ2-6; TRBD1 agrees at 7 bases. Germline V CDR1 and CDR2: SGHRS, YFSETQ. This CDR3 contains 17 residues. Trimming took 3 bases from V and 0 from J; bases not matched to a gene: 6. The CDR3: CASSYGQAVSGANVLTF. CDR3 sequence (DNA): TGCGCCAGCAGCTATGGACAGGCCGTCTCTGGGGCCAACGTCCTGACTTTC.

The chain has TRBV11-1 and TRBJ2-2; no clear D. Trimming removed 3 bases from V and 6 bases from J, with 8 bases in between. This CDR3 region has 13 residues. Germline lookup yields CDR1 SGHAT and CDR2 FQDESV (reference sequence). The CDR3 loop reads CASSLATPGELFF. The CDR3 DNA sequence: TGTGCCAGCAGCTTGGCCACCCCCGGGGAGCTGTTTTTT.

The chain recombines TRBV6-6 with TRBJ1-3; D is possibly TRBD1 (6 bases). V shed 4 bases and J shed 4 bases, with 11 bases lying between them. The CDR3 loop spans 14 amino acids. Germline V lookup: CDR1 MNHNY, CDR2 SVGAGI (reference sequence). CDR3: CASSSQGWGNTIYF. Here the CDR3 DNA reads TGTGCCAGCAGTTCACAGGGATGGGGAAACACCATATATTTT.

This chain joins TRBV28 and TRBJ1-1, with D maybe TRBD1 (6 bases). Germline CDR1 is MDHEN and CDR2 is SYDVKM. The V gene lost 6 bases and the J gene lost 7 bases, with 18 bases spanning the gap. This CDR3 region has 14 residues. CDR3 loop: CASSYQGFKIEAFF. For the CDR3, the DNA is TGTGCCAGCAGCTACCAGGGGTTTAAGATTGAAGCTTTCTTT.

The chain joins TRBV9 to TRBJ2-1, with TRBD2 matching over 15 bases. Germline-derived CDR1 and CDR2 are SGDLS and YYNGEE. The V segment lost 4 bases and the J segment 10 bases; nucleotides outside the gene matches: 12. The CDR3 has 17 residues. The DNA for the CDR3 is TGTGCCAGCAGCCCCGGACTAGCGGGAGGGCCTCAGGGAGAGCAGTTCTTC. This codes for CASSPGLAGGPQGEQFF.

The V and J genes are TRBV11-2 and TRBJ2-2, with D possibly matching TRBD1 (5 bases). V was shortened by 3 bases and J by 1 base, with 9 bases between the two germline ends. This CDR3 comprises 15 residues. The germline gives CDR1 SGHAT, CDR2 FQNNGV. The CDR3: CASSFGQGNTGELFF. The CDR3 region has the DNA TGTGCCAGCAGCTTTGGGCAGGGGAACACCGGGGAGCTGTTTTTT.

The chain recombines TRBV6-1 with TRBJ2-7; TRBD1 matches 7 bases. Trimming at V came to 4 bases and at J to 4 bases, leaving 16 bases not matched to a gene. CDR1 and CDR2 (germline): MNHNS, SASEGT. This CDR3 is 17 amino acids long. CDR3: CASSVRQGPDSRYEQYF. Here the CDR3 DNA reads TGTGCCAGCAGTGTCAGACAGGGACCCGATAGTAGATACGAGCAGTACTTC.

This rearrangement joins TRBV5-4 to TRBJ2-7; TRBD1 might be the D (6 bases). The ends were cut back, 0 bases at V and 7 bases at J, with 17 bases in the middle. Germline V gene data show CDR1 as SGHNT and CDR2 as YYREEE (reference sequence). This CDR3 spans 15 amino acids. CDR3 protein: CASSLAGGSRGEQYF. The DNA of the CDR3 is TGTGCCAGCAGCTTGGCTGGCGGATCTAGGGGGGAGCAGTACTTC. The whole variable domain, remainder taken from reference TRBV5-4 and TRBJ2-7, is ETGVTQSPTHLIKTRGQQVTLRCSSQSGHNTVSWYQQALGQGPQFIFQYYREEENGRGNFPPRFSGLQFPNYSSELNVNALELDDSALYLCASSLAGGSRGEQYFGPGTRLTVT.

The chain recombines TRBV6-1 with TRBJ2-5; D is possibly TRBD2 (5 bases). V shed 3 bases and J shed 3 bases, with 14 bases lying between them. CDR1 and CDR2 (germline): MNHNS, SASEGT. The CDR3 runs to 15 residues. The CDR3 DNA reads TGTGCCAGCAGTGAGTTCGGGGTTTCAAAAGAGACCCAGTACTTC. This sequence encodes CASSEFGVSKETQYF.